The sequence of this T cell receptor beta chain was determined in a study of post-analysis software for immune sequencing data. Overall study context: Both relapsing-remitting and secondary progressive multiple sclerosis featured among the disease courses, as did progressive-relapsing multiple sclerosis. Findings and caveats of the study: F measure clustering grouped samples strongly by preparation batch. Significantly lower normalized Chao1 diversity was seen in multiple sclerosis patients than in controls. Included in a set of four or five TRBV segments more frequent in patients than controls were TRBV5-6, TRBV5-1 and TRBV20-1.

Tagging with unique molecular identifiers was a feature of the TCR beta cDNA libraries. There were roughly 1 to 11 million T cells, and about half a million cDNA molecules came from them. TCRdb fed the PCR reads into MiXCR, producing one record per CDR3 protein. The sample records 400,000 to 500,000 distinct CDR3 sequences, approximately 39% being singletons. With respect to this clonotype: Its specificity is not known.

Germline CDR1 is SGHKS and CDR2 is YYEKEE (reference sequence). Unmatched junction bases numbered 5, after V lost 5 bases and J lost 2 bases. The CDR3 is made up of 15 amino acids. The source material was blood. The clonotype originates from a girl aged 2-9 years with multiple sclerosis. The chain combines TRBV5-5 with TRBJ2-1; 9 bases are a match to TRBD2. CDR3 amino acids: CASSGAGGAYNEQFF. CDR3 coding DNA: TGTGCCAGCAGTGGAGCGGGGGGCGCCTACAATGAGCAGTTCTTC.